This record concerns one T cell receptor beta chain sequence. It has no known antigen specificity. No base qualities exist here, and no much larger clone lies one base off it. The entry originates in a study of cytomegalovirus exposure and HLA in healthy donors (dated by TCRdb to about 2017). About the investigation overall: An earlier analysis of about 530 of the donors reported under 300 Gb of sequence data and approximately 120 million unique TCR beta sequences obtained from some 170 million T cells. An early release covering just under 650 HLA-typed donors comprised 300 to 350 gigabases of sequencing data and approximately 80 million unique TCR sequences. Of the approximately 400 genotyped donors, approximately 83% fell in the genetic ancestry cluster associated with self-reported Caucasian donors. The study aimed to test whether cataloging public T cell receptors could reveal signatures of past pathogen exposure. The study profiled the T cell repertoires of 500 to 800 subjects by immunosequencing and related them to cytomegalovirus serostatus. Besides the first cohort of roughly 700 subjects, a separate validation cohort made up of around 120 different subjects was used. High-throughput TCR immunosequencing, statistical association of individual TCRs with disease status, and machine learning were combined to predict cytomegalovirus infection status. To study patterns of TCR occurrence, a later analysis re-analyzed previously published TCR beta repertoires from 700 or so donors and added high-resolution HLA genotyping. Rather than using new phenotypic data, the later analysis identified candidate immune exposures from TCR beta sequences and from how often those sequences occurred across donors. In an earlier analysis of roughly 540 of the donors, high-throughput TCR beta sequencing was used to judge whether each TCR beta V gene segment behaved as functional or pseudogenic. Donor age, sex, ethnicity and CMV serostatus were compiled together with the repertoire data. In a later genetic analysis, genome-wide SNP genotypes for 398 of the 666 donors were used, and that subset was treated as a discovery cohort. All discovery cohort repertoires had been generated using a single sequencing platform. Both class I and class II loci were covered by HLA typing, at four-digit resolution. Typing coverage varied by locus: about 620-630 donors for A, B, C, DRB1 and DQB1; under 550 for DQA1; around 570 for DPA1; 450 to 480 for DPB1. Because of strong linkage in the cohort, roughly 5 DR-DQ haplotypes were treated as single units for association and clustering. Among several hundred genotyped donors of the cohort, an average of roughly 230,000 unique TCR beta nucleotide sequences was sequenced per donor, of which about 18% were non-productive.

Study-wide findings and limitations: The 87-base-pair reads could not distinguish some IMGT-functional V segments, including TRBV6-2 and TRBV6-3, so those segments were excluded. A cluster of highly shared sequence variants was judged likely to represent a technical artifact of the sequencing pipeline. When HLA alleles, especially DR and DQ, strongly co-occurred, attributing TCR associations to individual alleles was difficult. In a later analysis, 15,000 to 20,000 TCR beta sequences were associated with specific HLA alleles at a false discovery rate of 0.05. A later analysis reported that several top co-occurrence clusters appeared linked to parvovirus B19, influenza, CMV and Epstein-Barr virus. While some public TCRs were present in many individuals, most TCR sequences turned up only very rarely across donors. Linkage disequilibrium might explain the correlated functional status among segregating V segments, but an unknown experimental factor could not be ruled out. This cohort had only TCR beta chains sequenced, and the lack of alpha or paired-chain data limited which features could be detected. For the cohort, immune exposure information was limited to CMV serostatus. Compared with the approximately 600-donor mean, donors in an Asian-associated ancestry cluster had fewer N-insertions in productive TCRs, according to a later genetic analysis. About 17 rarely observed V segments, including chromosome 9 orphons, were excluded from the earlier analysis of almost 600 of the donors because counts were too low. A few of the identified cytomegalovirus-associated TCR beta chains were confirmed in vitro to be specific for cytomegalovirus antigens. The authors suggested that the approach could potentially be generalized to other disease states and immunological phenotypes. An association between a missense DCLRE1C variant and V-gene and J-gene trimming of TCR beta chains was found in a later genetic analysis and replicated in an independent cohort. The classifier was reported to diagnose cytomegalovirus status with high specificity and sensitivity in both the original and validation cohorts. The presence/absence analyses assumed that sequencing depth was roughly uniform across donors, and that assumption may not be true. A further reported finding was that TCR beta sequences accurately predicted the HLA-A and HLA-B alleles for most subjects in the first cohort. In a later analysis, HLA-associated TCR beta chains showed more clonal expansion and lower generation probabilities than non-associated chains that were equally common. In the study, 150 to 200 TCR beta chains were listed as associated with cytomegalovirus. In a later analysis, most CMV-associated TCR beta chains were found to appear HLA-restricted, with HLA associations seemingly driven largely by CMV exposure. HLA typing was unavailable for some donors at each locus, so association tests used only the typed subset. An earlier analysis of around 500 of the donors showed that most TCR beta V segments appeared in productive rearrangements either about 87% or about 30% of the time, which broadly matched IMGT annotations. A later analysis found that TCR association rates varied across HLA loci, with DRB1 alleles showing the most associated TCRs and HLA-C alleles the fewest.

V loses 5 bases at its end and J loses 0 bases; junction bases beyond the gene matches: 9. From the cysteine through the phenylalanine, the CDR3 covers 16 amino acids. CDR3 DNA is the only sequence kept; it has 48 bases, read in frame from the first base. Via the germline V gene (reference sequence), CDR1 is SEHNR and CDR2 FQNEAQ. In total, 630 or so healthy bone marrow donors made up the cohort. At the time of sampling, all cohort members were nominally healthy, though unrecorded immune exposures were likely present. The donor tested CMV seronegative, placing the donor among the 350 or so seronegative members of the cohort. A peripheral blood sample was provided by each donor, and peripheral blood mononuclear cells were used for TCR beta sequencing. The Qiagen DNeasy Blood Extraction Kit was used to extract genomic DNA from the blood cell samples. The library was prepared using the immunoSEQ multiplex PCR assay. For the multiplex PCR, a mixture combining 60 forward primers for TCR Vbeta segments and 13 reverse primers for TCR Jbeta segments was used. The CDR3 region of rearranged TCR beta genes was amplified from genomic DNA by a multiplex PCR assay. The amplified TCR beta libraries were sequenced on the Illumina HiSeq System as 87-base-pair reads. The authors' analysis ran thus. A later analysis counted approximately 74 million unique TCR beta chains across the 666 repertoires, and 10 million to 12 million of these chains were shared by at least two donors. Raw reads were error-corrected and collapsed into unique sequences by a nearest-neighbor algorithm in which closely related sequences were merged to remove PCR and sequencing errors. V, D and J gene segments were assigned by aligning CDR3 sequences to IMGT reference sequences. For a sequence to be retained, a match of at least six nucleotides to both a V gene segment and a J gene segment was required. A rearrangement was called productive if the CDR3 had no stop codons and remained in frame with V and J, and every other rearrangement was called non-productive. CDR3 was defined according to IMGT convention as the region running from the second conserved V-encoded cysteine to the conserved J-encoded phenylalanine. Sequences without an unambiguous match to a single V gene segment were excluded from the earlier analysis of about 600 of the donors. An earlier analysis of a few hundred of the donors called V segments functional above 56.7% productive rearrangements and segregating when the between-donor standard deviation exceeded 5%. A statistical classification framework was developed to diagnose cytomegalovirus status using the catalog of TCR beta chain sequences. In a later analysis, V and J genes were assigned by comparing TCR nucleotide sequences against IMGT/GENE-DB human TR gene sequences. The TCRdist pipeline was used in a later analysis to assign CDR3 sequences and most-parsimonious VDJ recombination scenarios. A later analysis defined each TCR beta chain by its CDR3 amino acid sequence plus V-gene family, and excluded reads lacking a unique V-gene family. As a way to deal with suspected cross-contamination and a sequencing artifact, a later analysis dropped 592 nucleotide sequences that were highly shared and had low generation probability. In a later analysis, a clonal expansion index was calculated for each public chain from normalized within-repertoire ranks of inferred template counts. In a later analysis, generation probabilities were computed with a VDJ recombination model fitted to out-of-frame rearrangements, and the resulting probabilities were checked against IGoR. A later analysis scored TCR-TCR, TCR-HLA and TCR-CMV co-occurrence with hypergeometric tests, applying a repertoire-size bias correction to TCR pairs. In a later analysis, false discovery rates were estimated by permuting HLA or CMV assignments 20 times. In a later analysis, co-occurring TCRs were grouped with DBSCAN, and TCRdist sequence similarity was added when clustering was performed within HLA-allele-positive subsets. Repertoires with fewer than 30,000 or more than 120,000 public chains, plus five repertoires with anomalous nucleotide sharing, were excluded from co-occurrence clustering. As stored in TCRdb, this immuneACCESS dataset retains in-frame rearrangements with V and J assigned. A fraction of the clones does not appear; measured against another copy, unresolved V genes explain less than half of the discrepancy, and the remainder lacks a known reason. That table is the source of V, J and clone size, and D and trimming were worked out from the DNA. Here the sample has approximately 150,000 clones; 60% to 80% occur a single time. Approximately 0.66% of the sample is in the top ten clones.

The chain joins TRBV7-9 to TRBJ2-7; 8 central bases correspond to TRBD1. The receptor was derived from a male donor in good health and CMV-seronegative. The sample taken for sequencing was PBMCs. The CDR3 region: CASSPPTGQASYEQYF. The DNA sequence is as follows: TGTGCCAGCAGCCCCCCTACGGGACAGGCCTCCTACGAGCAGTACTTC.